The present entry profiles one TCR beta chain with its context. The sample belongs to a study of T cells in localized non-small cell lung cancer. CDR1 is SQVTM and CDR2 is ANQGSEA in the germline V gene. The CDR3 covers 12 residues. Trimming cost V 6 bases and J 4 bases, with 12 bases left between them. Samples of adjacent lung lacking atypia were obtained no closer than 2 cm to the tumor margin. TCRdb's table, derived via immunoSEQ multiplex PCR, lists solely in-frame clones and lacks some. This sample has some 4,000 clones; about 33% occur once, and the top ten carry approximately 7.1%. This TCR came from a woman between 40 and 69 years old with stage I lung adenocarcinoma. The source material was normal lung tissue next to the tumor, sampled before any cancer treatment. The J gene is TRBJ1-2, the V gene TRBV29-1; D ambiguous. The CDR3 DNA is TGCAGCGTCTCCCAGCTCCGCTATGGCTACACCTTC. It is translated as CSVSQLRYGYTF.